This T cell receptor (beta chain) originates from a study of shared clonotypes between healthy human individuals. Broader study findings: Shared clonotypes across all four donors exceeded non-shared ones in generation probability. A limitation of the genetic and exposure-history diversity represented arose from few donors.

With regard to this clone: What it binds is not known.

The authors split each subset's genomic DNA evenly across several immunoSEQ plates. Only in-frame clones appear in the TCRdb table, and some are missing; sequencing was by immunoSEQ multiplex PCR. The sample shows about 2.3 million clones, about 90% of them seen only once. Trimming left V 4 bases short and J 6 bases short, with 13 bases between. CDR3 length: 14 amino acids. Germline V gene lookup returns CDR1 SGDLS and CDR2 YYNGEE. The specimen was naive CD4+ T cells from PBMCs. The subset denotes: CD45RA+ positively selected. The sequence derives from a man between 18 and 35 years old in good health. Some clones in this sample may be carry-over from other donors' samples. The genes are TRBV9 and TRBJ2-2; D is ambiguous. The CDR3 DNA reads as TGTGCCAGCAGCCCCGGTGGGGTACCCGGGGAGCTGTTTTTT. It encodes CASSPGGVPGELFF.